This is a list of T cell receptor beta chains from one sample in a study of control samples from healthy donors and cancer patients. Sequenced by immunoSEQ multiplex PCR; TCRdb stores in-frame clones only, minus some. The sample lists approximately 150,000 clones; around 92% were seen once. Sequencing used blood. All receptors derive from a woman aged 40 to 50 in good health. Each CDR3 is given with its conserved first and last residue. D genes are given only for firm matches. Clone size is shown for a subset of rows, as once, few, many or a class of expanded clone.

.	TRBJ2-5	TRBV24-1	.	CATSDPRETQYF	TGTGCCACCAGTGATCCTAGGGAGACCCAGTACTTC
.	TRBJ2-5	TRBV29-1	.	CSVEDDLAPYQETQYF	TGCAGCGTTGAAGATGATCTAGCGCCATACCAAGAGACCCAGTACTTC
.	TRBJ1-6	TRBV6-5	.	CASTPGSSYNSPLHF	TGTGCCAGTACTCCGGGAAGCTCCTATAATTCACCCCTCCACTTT
.	TRBJ2-2	TRBV11-2	.	CASSLTVTGELFF	TGTGCCAGCAGCTTAACGGTCACAGGGGAGCTGTTTTTT
.	TRBJ1-5	TRBV2	.	CASSGRQAKPQHF	TGTGCCAGCAGTGGACGTCAGGCCAAGCCCCAGCATTTT
.	TRBJ2-3	TRBV3-1/TRBV3-2	.	CASSQPRGSGRTDTQYF	TGTGCCAGCAGCCAACCCCGCGGCTCAGGACGCACAGATACGCAGTATTTT
.	TRBJ1-6	TRBV6-1	.	CASSVGSGTPFSPLHF	TGTGCCAGCAGTGTCGGGTCAGGAACCCCCTTTTCACCCCTCCACTTT
.	TRBJ2-1	TRBV4-1	TRBD2	CASSQELASGDYNEQFF	TGCGCCAGCAGCCAAGAGTTGGCTAGCGGCGATTACAATGAGCAGTTCTTC
.	TRBJ2-5	TRBV7-2	.	CASSLDGWHSRSETQYF	TGTGCCAGCAGCTTAGATGGGTGGCATTCGAGGTCAGAGACCCAGTACTTC
many	TRBJ1-2	TRBV18	.	CATAEGDYGYTF	TGTGCCACCGCGGAGGGGGACTATGGCTACACCTTC
.	TRBJ2-5	TRBV25-1	.	CARGGWKYQETQYF	TGTGCCAGGGGGGGCTGGAAGTACCAAGAGACCCAGTACTTC
.	TRBJ2-3	TRBV6-5	TRBD2	CASSLTSGGAADTQYF	TGTGCCAGCAGTTTGACTAGCGGGGGGGCGGCAGATACGCAGTATTTT
.	TRBJ2-6	TRBV29-1	.	CSVEDSSIELISGANVLTF	TGCAGCGTTGAAGATTCCAGCATAGAACTGATCTCTGGGGCCAACGTCCTGACTTTC
.	TRBJ2-3	TRBV3-1/TRBV3-2	.	CASSRPGLLEDTQYF	TGTGCCAGCAGCCGGCCGGGACTCCTAGAAGATACGCAGTATTTT
few	TRBJ1-1	TRBV21-1	.	CASSKRWRRQNTEAFF	TGTGCCAGCAGCAAGAGGTGGCGACGGCAGAACACTGAAGCTTTCTTT
.	TRBJ2-7	TRBV9	.	CASSAIDGYEQYF	TGTGCCAGCAGCGCCATAGACGGCTACGAGCAGTACTTC
.	TRBJ1-2	TRBV27	.	CASSLGPGGNYGYTF	TGTGCCAGCAGTTTAGGTCCCGGCGGGAACTATGGCTACACCTTC
.	TRBJ1-2	TRBV7-9	.	CASSSREVGYTF	TGTGCCAGCAGCTCGAGGGAGGTTGGCTACACCTTC
once	TRBJ2-3	TRBV7-2	TRBD2	CASSLLLSGGADTQYF	TGTGCCAGCAGCTTATTACTTAGCGGGGGGGCAGATACGCAGTATTTT
.	TRBJ1-2	TRBV5-5	.	CASSSPEQGNYGYTF	TGTGCCAGCAGCTCACCTGAACAGGGCAACTATGGCTACACCTTC
.	TRBJ1-4	TRBV12-3/TRBV12-4	.	CASRHTLGEKLFF	TGTGCCAGCAGGCATACCCTGGGCGAAAAACTGTTTTTT
.	TRBJ2-1	TRBV29-1	.	CSVEDSGGSEYNEQFF	TGCAGCGTTGAAGATTCCGGGGGCAGCGAATACAATGAGCAGTTCTTC
.	TRBJ1-2	TRBV25-1	.	CASSEWGEGRGYTF	TGTGCCAGCAGTGAATGGGGGGAGGGTCGCGGCTACACCTTC
once	TRBJ1-3	TRBV3-1/TRBV3-2	TRBD1	CASSQGQGAFNTIYF	TGTGCCAGCAGCCAAGGACAGGGGGCCTTCAACACCATATATTTT
once	TRBJ1-3	TRBV6-5	TRBD1	CASSGTVGRNTIYF	TGTGCCAGCAGCGGGACAGTGGGTAGAAACACCATATATTTT
.	TRBJ1-5	TRBV6-5	.	CASSSDRREGPQHF	TGTGCCAGCAGTTCGGACCGGAGGGAGGGGCCCCAGCATTTT
.	TRBJ1-4	TRBV12-5	.	CASGSSTNEKLFF	TGTGCTAGTGGTTCATCAACTAATGAAAAACTGTTTTTT
once	TRBJ1-4	TRBV5-4	TRBD1	CASSFRDSNNEKLFF	TGTGCCAGCAGCTTCCGGGACAGTAACAATGAAAAACTGTTTTTT
.	TRBJ2-7	TRBV6-1	TRBD1	CASSEAQILWDRVNEQYF	TGTGCCAGCAGTGAAGCGCAGATCCTGTGGGACAGGGTGAACGAGCAGTACTTC
once	TRBJ2-1	TRBV6-5	TRBD2	CASSLSGGGYNEQFF	TGTGCCAGCAGCCTTAGCGGGGGGGGTTACAATGAGCAGTTCTTC
.	TRBJ1-1	TRBV5-4	TRBD1	CASSLGDREEAFF	TGTGCCAGCAGCTTGGGGGACAGGGAAGAAGCTTTCTTT
.	TRBJ2-1	TRBV29-1	.	CSVLPGWGRNEQFF	TGCAGCGTTCTCCCTGGCTGGGGGAGAAATGAGCAGTTCTTC
few	TRBJ1-1	TRBV5-1	TRBD1	CASEEQGRAFF	TGCGCCAGCGAAGAACAGGGGAGAGCTTTCTTT
.	TRBJ2-7	TRBV27	TRBD1	CASSLTGREQYF	TGTGCCAGCAGTCTGACAGGGCGCGAGCAGTACTTC
.	TRBJ1-2	TRBV3-1/TRBV3-2	TRBD1	CASSPLDRGGGYTF	TGTGCCAGCAGCCCTCTAGACAGGGGGGGCGGCTACACCTTC
.	TRBJ1-1	TRBV6-5	.	CASNLGGAEAFF	TGTGCCAGCAACCTTGGGGGAGCTGAAGCTTTCTTT
.	TRBJ2-5	TRBV2	.	CASSSPTGKSGGETQYF	TGTGCCAGCAGTTCACCGACGGGGAAAAGCGGTGGAGAGACCCAGTACTTC
.	TRBJ2-1	TRBV2	TRBD2	CASRKTSGSSYNEQFF	TGTGCCAGCAGGAAAACTAGCGGTAGCTCCTACAATGAGCAGTTCTTC
.	TRBJ2-4	TRBV7-6	TRBD1	CASSPGTGFRGNIQYF	TGTGCCAGCAGTCCCGGGACAGGGTTTCGTGGAAACATTCAGTACTTC
.	TRBJ2-2	TRBV28	.	CASSHGTRVAGELFF	TGTGCCAGCAGTCATGGAACCAGGGTGGCCGGGGAGCTGTTTTTT
.	TRBJ2-3	TRBV6-5	TRBD2	CASSRAGGPPDTQYF	TGTGCCAGCAGTCGAGCGGGGGGCCCCCCAGATACGCAGTATTTT
.	TRBJ2-7	TRBV11-2	TRBD2	CASSPQAGPYEQYF	TGTGCCAGCAGCCCTCAAGCGGGGCCCTACGAGCAGTACTTC
.	TRBJ2-1	TRBV2	TRBD1	CASRLGQVLYNEQFF	TGTGCCAGCAGATTGGGACAGGTACTATACAATGAGCAGTTCTTC
.	TRBJ2-7	TRBV7-8	.	CASSLTEGWNYEQYF	TGTGCCAGCAGCTTAACTGAGGGGTGGAACTACGAGCAGTACTTC
.	TRBJ2-2	TRBV3-1/TRBV3-2	.	CASSRVEGELFF	TGTGCCAGCAGCCGCGTTGAGGGGGAGCTGTTTTTT
.	TRBJ1-2	TRBV20-1	.	CSVLVLGGYTF	TGCAGTGTCTTAGTTCTGGGGGGCTACACCTTC
once	TRBJ2-5	TRBV4-2	TRBD2	CASSQGTSGGAGETQYF	TGTGCCAGCAGCCAAGGGACTAGCGGGGGGGCAGGGGAGACCCAGTACTTC
few	TRBJ2-7	TRBV6-1	TRBD2	CASSEALAGAYEQYF	TGTGCCAGCAGTGAAGCGCTAGCGGGGGCCTACGAGCAGTACTTC
.	TRBJ2-3	TRBV7-3	TRBD2	CASSSPASGGDGTDTQYF	TGTGCCAGCAGCTCCCCGGCTAGCGGGGGAGATGGCACAGATACGCAGTATTTT
once	TRBJ1-1	TRBV10-1	.	CASSESGTSMNTEAFF	TGCGCCAGCAGTGAGTCTGGGACAAGCATGAACACTGAAGCTTTCTTT
.	TRBJ2-2	TRBV9	.	CASSVVAGGSNIGELFF	TGTGCCAGCAGCGTAGTAGCAGGGGGGTCAAATATCGGGGAGCTGTTTTTT
.	TRBJ2-1	TRBV6-2/TRBV6-3	.	CASSPRYNEQFF	TGTGCCAGCAGTCCCCGTTACAATGAGCAGTTCTTC
.	TRBJ2-2	TRBV6-1	.	CASSDQGDTGELFF	TGTGCCAGCAGTGACCAGGGCGACACCGGGGAGCTGTTTTTT